This T cell receptor beta chain was retrieved from a study of T cells in Graves' hyperthyroidism and ophthalmopathy (dated by TCRdb to between 2018 and 2021). The study in broad terms: TCR V-J signatures able to tell the groups apart were searched for in a discovery cohort of approximately 95 patients, of whom under 45 had Graves' ophthalmopathy and under 65 had stable Graves' hyperthyroidism. Prospective prediction of ophthalmopathy was tested in an independent validation cohort consisting of about 19 hyperthyroidism patients and approximately 16 patients who later progressed to ophthalmopathy. The roughly 100 discovery patients were randomly divided into training and test sets at a 7:3 ratio. The study also compared thyroid tissue and blood T-cell repertoires from a handful of Graves' hyperthyroidism patients. After blood sampling, hyperthyroidism patients were treated with methimazole at a starting dose of 30 mg daily, and ophthalmopathy patients were treated with high-dose intravenous methylprednisolone. According to the paper, TCR Vbeta CDR3 sequencing was carried out on 135 peripheral blood samples, which came from about 45 ophthalmopathy, around 74 hyperthyroidism and roughly 17 progressor patients.

Clipping removes 10 bases from V and 0 bases from J, with 6 as the unmatched junction base count. The germline V gene gives CDR1 as ENHRY and CDR2 as SYGVKD. The CDR3 goes from the cysteine to the phenylalanine over 14 residues. CDR3 DNA only is kept here, 42 bases in frame from base 1. Findings and caveats that apply to the study as a whole: In validation, the model predicted progression to ophthalmopathy a median of around six months before onset, with roughly 68% sensitivity and nearly 75% specificity. Sample size was not statistically predetermined, and blinding of investigators to group allocation was not performed. Most expanded thyroid clonotypes (frequency above 0.001) were also found in blood, which suggests that blood repertoires may mirror thyroid immune responses. A 13 V-J signature model separated ophthalmopathy from stable hyperthyroidism, with nearly 90% sensitivity and 81% to 82% specificity in cross-validation and 80%/75% in testing.

The TCR beta CDR3 regions were amplified from the RNA transcripts. The TCR CDR3 was subjected to a first round of RT-PCR using the HTBI primer set and the Qiagen OneStep RT-PCR kit. Libraries were constructed in a second round of multiplex PCR, after which size selection and purification were carried out. Libraries were sequenced paired-end with 100 bp reads on an Illumina HiSeq2000. In the original analysis: SOAPnuke was used to process the raw data, with reads discarded if the reads contained adapters or uncalled bases, had a mean Phred below 15, or lacked an exact constant-primer or identifier match. COPE v1.2.5 was used to merge the high-quality paired reads, and each unique nucleotide sequence was defined as a clonotype. Clonotypes were aligned to IMGT TRBV, TRBD and TRBJ reference segments using MiTCR v1.1. Only V-J combinations with frequency above 0.0001, covering about 99% of repertoires, were analysed. A TCS score was defined as the ratio of F50 (clonal expansion) to E x V (chaos), with BLOSUM62-based TCRdist applied between CDR3 peptides within each V-J. Welch's t-statistics and random forest reduced around 520 V-J features to 10 to 15, which were used in a naive Bayes classifier (R e1071). The Morisita-Horn index was used to measure how similar the thyroid and blood repertoires were. The public reads were reanalyzed by TCRdb: fastp trimming at Q25, MiXCR alignment, in-frame beta chains only. Merged by CDR3 protein, the rows form single entries marked with the most common genes and DNA. These V and J calls derive from TCRdb rather than the authors' analysis. Present in this sample are 500,000 to 600,000 distinct CDR3 sequences, 35% to 55% of which were seen just once. The top ten constitute over 15% of the sample.

Patients with uncontrolled infections, other autoimmune diseases, pregnancy or lactation were excluded. Clinical symptoms, serum thyroxine and TRAb, thyroid ultrasound, and orbital computed tomography formed the basis for the diagnoses. Trizol reagent was used to extract total RNA, and RNA quality was then checked on an Agilent 2100 Bioanalyzer. This clonotype was detected only once. Its antigen has not been determined. Per-nucleotide qualities are absent, and no much larger clonotype sits a single base away. One read amounts to weak evidence. This TCR was sampled from an adult woman with Graves' disease, either hyperthyroidism or ophthalmopathy (not recorded which). Sequencing was done on a sample of peripheral blood or thyroid tissue (not recorded which). In this chain, TRBV10-3 is recombined with TRBJ2-7; 10 middle bases align to TRBD2. For the CDR3, the sequence is CATVGTSDSYEQYF. The DNA sequence is given as TGTGCCACCGTTGGGACTAGCGACTCCTACGAGCAGTACTTC.